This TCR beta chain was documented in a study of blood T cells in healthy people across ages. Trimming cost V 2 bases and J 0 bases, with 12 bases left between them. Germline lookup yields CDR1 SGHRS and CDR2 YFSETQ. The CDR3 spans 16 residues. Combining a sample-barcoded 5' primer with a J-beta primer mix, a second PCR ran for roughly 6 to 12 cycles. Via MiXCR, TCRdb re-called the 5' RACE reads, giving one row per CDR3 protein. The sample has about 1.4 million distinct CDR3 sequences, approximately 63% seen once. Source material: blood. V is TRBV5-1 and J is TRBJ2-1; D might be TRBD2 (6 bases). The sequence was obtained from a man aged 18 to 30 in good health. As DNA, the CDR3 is TGCGCCAGCAGCTTCCGACTAGGGAGCTCCTACAATGAGCAGTTCTTC. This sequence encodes CASSFRLGSSYNEQFF.